This paragraph reports one TCR beta chain. The read ends 3 residues early relative to the CDR3; the germline J gene fills the gap. The repertoire was sequenced with immunoSEQ multiplex PCR; TCRdb's copy has only in-frame clones and lacks some. The table lists about 20,000 clones. These data belong to a study of T cells in women clearing cervical HPV infection. Overall study: Case blood was drawn a median approximately 150 days after lesion detection.

CDR1 and CDR2 from the germline V gene are DFQATT and SNEGSKA (reference sequence). The CDR3 length is 12 residues. J is TRBJ1-1 and V is TRBV20-1; D is perhaps TRBD1 (5 bases). The sequence came from a woman between 18 and 70 years old with a cervical HPV16 infection that either progressed to CIN3+ or cleared (not recorded which). What was sequenced was blood buffy coat. CDR3 sequence reads: CSAGDSSAGAFF. Incomplete CDR3 DNA: TGCAGTGCAGGGGACTCCTCGGCGGGA.